These 7 T cell receptor beta chains came from one sample sequenced in a study of OX40 agonist ivuxolimab in advanced cancers. Clones were sequenced by immunoSEQ multiplex PCR, and TCRdb holds only the in-frame ones, with some missing. The sample lists 66,000 or so clones, roughly 80% seen once, with 3.5% to 4.5% in the top ten. The source was CD4+ or CD8+ T cells sorted from blood, collected in a trial of the OX40 agonist ivuxolimab. The receptors originated from an adult with an advanced solid tumor such as melanoma, head and neck, liver or kidney cancer.

The rearrangement links TRBV11-2 to TRBJ2-7, with D possibly being TRBD1 or TRBD2 (5 bases each). Germline values: CDR1 SGHAT, CDR2 FQNNGV. The CDR3 covers 14 residues. Trimming left V 6 bases short and J 4 bases short, with 16 bases between. The chain's CDR3 is CASRQVRGRYEQYF. The DNA for the CDR3 is TGTGCCAGCAGACAAGTGAGGGGTCGGTACGAGCAGTACTTC.

V and J are TRBV28 and TRBJ1-5; D gene uncertain. Germline assignment: CDR1 MDHEN and CDR2 SYDVKM. The CDR3 extends over 14 amino acids. V was trimmed by 6 bases and J by 3 bases, leaving 12 bases between them. DNA of the CDR3: TGTGCCAGCAGGGAGTCGAGGGTCAATCAGCCCCAGCATTTT. This sequence encodes CASRESRVNQPQHF.

The chain has TRBV7-6 and TRBJ1-5; no reliable D call. Trimming stripped 0 bases from V and 11 bases from J, with 14 bases between. Germline loops: CDR1 SGHVS, CDR2 FNYEAQ. The CDR3 is 14 amino acids. CDR3 sequence: CASSLARESGSQHF. As DNA, the CDR3 is TGTGCCAGCAGCTTAGCTCGGGAGAGCGGGTCCCAGCATTTT.

CDR3 loop: CASSLNGQGQSTEAFF. CDR3 nucleotides: TGTGCCAGCAGCTTAAATGGACAGGGGCAAAGCACTGAAGCTTTCTTT. V and J are TRBV11-3 and TRBJ1-1; 9 bases map to TRBD1. J lost 4 bases, V lost 2 bases, and 8 bases had no gene match. The CDR3 is made up of 16 amino acids. Germline V gene sequence: CDR1 SGHNT, CDR2 YENEEA.

This chain connects TRBV28 to TRBJ1-2; the D gene is possibly TRBD1 (6 bases). Trimming took off 2 bases at V and 4 bases at J, with 14 bases between the two ends. Germline V CDR1 and CDR2: MDHEN, SYDVKM. The CDR3 has 15 residues. The CDR3 DNA sequence: TGTGCCAGCAGTTTAAGGGGGATAGGGGCCTATGGCTACACCTTC. Translation: CASSLRGIGAYGYTF.

The rearrangement uses TRBV7-8 and TRBJ2-7; D ambiguous. V lost 0 bases, J lost 1 base, and 16 bases lay in between. Germline CDR1 is SGHVS and CDR2 is FQNEAQ. The CDR3 spans 17 residues. The CDR3 sequence is CASSLAVTPGPSYEQYF. For the CDR3, the DNA is TGTGCCAGCAGCTTAGCAGTAACCCCGGGCCCATCCTACGAGCAGTACTTC.

This clone was detected only a few times. V gene TRBV18 combines with J gene TRBJ2-3; possible D gene TRBD1, 6 bases. The CDR3 is 15 residues long. The V end was cut by 8 bases, the J end by 2 bases, with 17 bases between. From germline, CDR1 is KGHSH and CDR2 LQKENI. In DNA form, the CDR3 reads TGTGCCAGCGCTAGAACAGGGCAAGCCACAGATACGCAGTATTTT. This gives the protein CASARTGQATDTQYF.